This T cell receptor beta chain originates from a study of blood T cells in healthy people across ages. Study-wide points: Comparison with aged donors showed that long-lived donors had more naive CD4+ cells and higher diversity.

As to this clonotype: What it binds is unknown.

PCR was performed a second time for about 7 to 12 cycles using a sample-barcoded 5' primer and a J-beta primer mix. Tagging of each cDNA molecule was performed by a template-switch adaptor with 12 random nucleotides. From the 5' RACE reads, TCRdb called clonotypes with MiXCR, one entry per CDR3 protein. Here the sample spans 550,000 to 750,000 distinct CDR3 sequences, roughly 20% being singletons. Germline-derived CDR1 and CDR2 are MNHEY and SVGAGI. CDR3 length equals 15 residues. The V and J ends lost 2 bases and 3 bases respectively, with 10 bases between them. Material: blood. This clonotype originated in a man between 65 and 79 years old in good health. The gene calls are TRBV6-5 and TRBJ2-2; D may match TRBD1 or TRBD2 (5 bases each). CDR3 in amino acids: CASSYRDRDTGELFF. The CDR3 coding sequence is TGTGCCAGCAGTTACCGGGACCGAGACACCGGGGAGCTGTTTTTT.